Presented here are 15 T cell receptor beta chains from one specimen sequenced in a study of blood T cell repertoires in COVID-19. Sequencing used immunoSEQ multiplex PCR; TCRdb keeps in-frame clones, though not all of them. The sample shows approximately 290,000 clones, about nine tenths of them seen only once. Input material: PBMCs or T cells enriched from blood (not recorded which). The receptors stem from a woman younger than 45 who had recovered from COVID-19.

V and J are TRBV28 and TRBJ1-4, with 9 bases identical to TRBD1. This CDR3 spans 14 amino acids. CDR1 and CDR2 (germline): MDHEN, SYDVKM. V shed 4 bases, J shed 5 bases, and the junction held 2 bases outside the gene matches. CDR3 region: CASSSGQGNEKLFF. Here the CDR3 DNA reads TGTGCCAGCAGTTCGGGACAGGGAAATGAAAAACTGTTTTTT.

The CDR3 protein is CASSLALGGSYEQYF. In DNA, the CDR3 is TGTGCCAGCAGCTTAGCGCTGGGCGGGAGTTACGAGCAGTACTTC. This chain joins TRBV7-6 and TRBJ2-7; TRBD2 aligns across 7 bases. The germline V gene encodes CDR1 SGHVS and CDR2 FNYEAQ. V shed 0 bases, J shed 4 bases, and the junction held 6 bases outside the gene matches. This CDR3 is built from 15 residues. Supplemented by reference TRBV7-6 and TRBJ2-7, the full variable domain reads GAGVSQSPRYKVTKRGQDVALRCDPISGHVSLYWYRQALGQGPEFLTYFNYEAQQDKSGLPNDRFSAERPEGSISTLTIQRTEQRDSAMYRCASSLALGGSYEQYFGPGTRLTVT.

The chain uses TRBV2 and TRBJ2-3, with 10 bases matching TRBD2. Trimming at V came to 6 bases and at J to 1 base, leaving 4 bases not matched to a gene. This CDR3 is built from 15 residues. Germline V gene lookup returns CDR1 SNHLY and CDR2 FYNNEI. CDR3 in DNA: TGTGCCAGCAGGTTGGGGACTAGCGGCACAGATACGCAGTATTTT. Amino acids: CASRLGTSGTDTQYF.

The J gene is TRBJ1-4, the V gene TRBV3-1 (or the pseudogene TRBV3-2), with TRBD1 matching 7 bases. Germline V gene data show CDR1 as LGHDT and CDR2 as YNNKEL (reference sequence). This CDR3 comprises 15 residues. V lost 4 bases, J lost 8 bases, and 10 bases stayed unmatched. The CDR3 sequence is CASSRPTTGREKLFF. The CDR3 DNA reads as TGTGCCAGCAGCCGCCCGACGACAGGGCGAGAAAAACTGTTTTTT.

J is TRBJ2-7 and V is TRBV6-5, with D possibly TRBD2 on 6 matching bases. The CDR3 runs to 15 residues. Germline CDR1 and CDR2: MNHEY and SVGAGI. V was cut by 7 bases and J by 0 bases, with 16 bases left in between. The CDR3 DNA reads TGTGCCAGCATCGCCCTAGCGCGACTCTCCTACGAGCAGTACTTC. This translates into CASIALARLSYEQYF.

This chain connects TRBV7-2 to TRBJ1-5; D not certain. V was shortened by 1 base and J by 2 bases, with 15 bases between the two germline ends. CDR3 length: 17 residues. CDR1 SGHTA and CDR2 FQGNSA come from the germline V gene. The CDR3 sequence is CASSLGLEPLGNQPQHF. In DNA, the CDR3 is TGTGCCAGCAGCTTAGGTTTGGAGCCCCTCGGCAATCAGCCCCAGCATTTT.

This chain links TRBV6-2 or TRBV6-3 with TRBJ2-1, with 9 bases identical to TRBD2. The CDR3 totals 20 residues. Looked up from germline, CDR1 is MNHEY and CDR2 is SVGEGT. Trimming removed 4 bases from V and 1 base from J; junction bases left unmatched: 17. The CDR3 sequence: CASSFLSPGLAVVSYNEQFF. The CDR3 DNA sequence: TGTGCCAGCAGTTTCCTATCTCCGGGACTAGCAGTAGTATCCTACAATGAGCAGTTCTTC.

The gene calls are TRBV2 and TRBJ2-1, with unresolved D. CDR1 and CDR2 from the germline V gene are SNHLY and FYNNEI. Trimming took 4 bases from V and 5 from J, leaving 12 bases between them. The CDR3 contains 14 residues. CDR3 bases: TGTGCCAGCAGTGTTGGCCTCCCAAACAATGAGCAGTTCTTC. It yields the protein CASSVGLPNNEQFF.

The V and J genes are TRBV2 and TRBJ2-3; 8 bases fit TRBD1. This CDR3 contains 13 residues. V lost 6 bases and J lost 1; bases outside the gene matches: 0. The V gene's germline CDR1 is SNHLY and CDR2 FYNNEI. For the CDR3, the DNA is TGTGCCAGCAGGACAGGGGGCACAGATACGCAGTATTTT. Amino acid sequence: CASRTGGTDTQYF. Supplemented by reference TRBV2 and TRBJ2-3, the full variable domain reads EPEVTQTPSHQVTQMGQEVILRCVPISNHLYFYWYRQILGQKVEFLVSFYNNEISEKSEIFDDQFSVERPDGSNFTLKIRSTKLEDSAMYFCASRTGGTDTQYFGPGTRLTVL.

The chain uses TRBV2 and TRBJ2-1; TRBD1 agrees at 7 bases. Germline V lookup: CDR1 SNHLY, CDR2 FYNNEI. This CDR3 spans 13 amino acids. V was pared by 10 bases and J by 5 bases, with 8 bases of the junction left unmatched. CDR3 sequence reads: CANRQGPDNEQFF. The DNA of the CDR3 is TGTGCCAACAGACAGGGACCAGACAATGAGCAGTTCTTC.

V is TRBV28 and J is TRBJ2-6, with 7 bases matching TRBD1. J was trimmed by 3 bases and V by 3 bases; bases with no gene match: 8. Germline values: CDR1 MDHEN, CDR2 SYDVKM. The CDR3 covers 17 residues. CDR3: CASSFLQGVGGANVLTF. The CDR3 region has the DNA TGTGCCAGCAGTTTCTTGCAGGGGGTAGGTGGGGCCAACGTCCTGACTTTC.

In this sample, this clone turned up once. J is TRBJ2-7 and V is TRBV4-3, with 7 positions matching TRBD2. Germline values: CDR1 LGHNA, CDR2 YSLEER. J lost 2 bases, V lost 0 bases, and 4 bases had no gene match. The CDR3 loop spans 15 amino acids. DNA of the CDR3: TGCGCCAGCAGCCAAGATCAGGCGGGAGCCTACGAGCAGTACTTC. Protein: CASSQDQAGAYEQYF.

The chain combines TRBV10-3 with TRBJ2-1; D possibly corresponds to TRBD2 (5 bases). Trimming removed 6 bases from V and 0 bases from J, with 12 bases in between. CDR1 and CDR2 from the germline V gene are ENHRY and SYGVKD. This CDR3 is built from 15 residues. The CDR3 loop is CAIREAAHSYNEQFF. The CDR3 nucleotides read TGTGCCATCAGGGAAGCGGCCCACTCCTACAATGAGCAGTTCTTC.

The rearrangement joins TRBV4-3 to TRBJ2-1; 14 positions match TRBD2. Germline V gene lookup returns CDR1 LGHNA and CDR2 YSLEER. This CDR3 has 16 residues. V shed 4 bases and J 7 bases; nucleotides not matched to a gene: 6. The CDR3 nucleotides are TGCGCCAGCAGCCCGGGACTAGCGGGAGTCGGAAATGAGCAGTTCTTC. Its translation: CASSPGLAGVGNEQFF.

The rearrangement uses TRBV7-2 and TRBJ2-3, with 10 nucleotides matching TRBD2. The germline CDR1 and CDR2 sequences are SGHTA and FQGNSA. The CDR3 runs 17 residues. J lost 2 bases, V lost 5 bases, and 10 bases had no gene match. This chain's CDR3 is CASSPEEREGPTDTQYF. The CDR3 coding sequence is TGTGCCAGCAGCCCAGAGGAGCGGGAGGGCCCCACAGATACGCAGTATTTT. Combining the CDR3 with reference TRBV7-2 and TRBJ2-3 gives the whole variable domain GAGVSQSPSNKVTEKGKDVELRCDPISGHTALYWYRQSLGQGLEFLIYFQGNSAPDKSGLPSDRFSAERTGGSVSTLTIQRTQQEDSAVYLCASSPEEREGPTDTQYFGPGTRLTVL.